A single sample gave rise to the 18 T cell receptor beta chains below, sequenced in a study of T cell clonality in common variable immunodeficiency. Sequencing was performed with immunoSEQ multiplex PCR; in TCRdb, only in-frame clones are kept and a portion is missing. There are under 40,000 clones in the sample, none observed a single time. Sequencing input: peripheral blood mononuclear cells. Source of these receptors: a person between 18 and 75 years old in good health.

This clone was seen repeatedly, ten times or more. The observed sequence ends 3 residues before the CDR3 terminus, with the missing tail filled in from the germline J gene. The chain recombines TRBV28 with TRBJ2-5; a possible D gene is TRBD2 (5 bases). Trimming removed 6 bases at V and 2 bases at J, with 19 bases between. There are 16 residues in the CDR3. Germline V gives CDR1 MDHEN, CDR2 SYDVKM. CDR3 bases read: TGTGCCAGCAGCAAAGGATTCGGAACTAGGCAAGAGACC. It is translated as CASSKGFGTRQET. The full CDR3 is CASSKGFGTRQETQYF.

This clone was picked up many times. The read terminates 3 residues ahead of where the CDR3 ends, so the germline J gene completes it. The rearrangement joins TRBV6-4 to TRBJ2-7; TRBD1 might be the D (6 bases). CDR1 is MRHNA and CDR2 is SNTAGT in the germline V gene. With 6 bases removed from V and 2 bases from J, the gap between germline ends came to 20 bases. The CDR3 runs to 16 residues. CDR3 DNA (partial): TGTGCCAGCAGCGCGATTACGGCAGGGGAGCCCTACGAG. Encoded protein: CASSAITAGEPYE. The entire CDR3 is CASSAITAGEPYEQYF.

This clone occurred many times. The read terminates 3 residues before the CDR3 end, so the remaining end is supplied by the germline J gene. The chain carries TRBV30 and TRBJ2-5, with unresolved D. The CDR3 is made up of 13 amino acids. Germline CDR1 GTSNPN, CDR2 SVGIG (reference sequence). V lost 2 bases and J 2 bases, leaving 9 bases between the germline ends. The CDR3: CAWSRDTQETQYF. The DNA read from the CDR3 is TGTGCCTGGAGTAGAGATACACAAGAGACC.

This clone was detected ten times or more. CDR3 sequence reads: CASSLRASSYEQYF. The sequenced part of the CDR3 DNA is TGTGCCAGCAGTCTTAGAGCGAGCTCCTACGAG. The V and J genes are TRBV7-9 and TRBJ2-7; D not resolved. The read finishes 3 residues shy of the CDR3 end, and the germline J gene is used to complete it. CDR1 and CDR2 (germline): SEHNR, FQNEAQ (reference sequence). This CDR3 is built from 14 residues. The V gene lost 6 bases and the J gene lost 0 bases, with 12 bases spanning the gap.

This clone was seen many times. The CDR3 end falls 3 residues outside the read, so it is completed with the germline J gene. The chain couples TRBV7-9 to TRBJ2-7; D is ambiguous. Germline CDR1 and CDR2: SEHNR and FQNEAQ (reference sequence). Trimming left V 5 bases short and J 4 bases short, with 12 bases between. This CDR3 has 13 residues. CDR3 protein: CASSPPARYEQYF. Incomplete CDR3 DNA: TGTGCCAGCAGCCCTCCTGCCCGGTACGAG.

There are many counts of this clone. CDR3 bases read: TGCAGTGCTGAGGGACAGATCAATCAGCCC. Protein: CSAEGQINQP. The CDR3, in full, reads CSAEGQINQPQHF. This rearrangement joins TRBV20-1 to TRBJ1-5; 7 nucleotides align to TRBD1. The read terminates 3 residues before the CDR3 end, so the remaining end is supplied by the germline J gene. The CDR3 is 13 amino acids. The V gene's germline CDR1 is DFQATT and CDR2 SNEGSKA (reference sequence). Trimming at V came to 5 bases and at J to 3 bases, leaving 4 bases not matched to a gene.

In this sample, this clone turned up many times. The CDR3 extends 3 residues past the end of the read, so its final part is completed from the germline J gene. This rearrangement joins TRBV10-3 to TRBJ1-2; 8 positions agree with TRBD1. CDR1 and CDR2 from the germline V gene are ENHRY and SYGVKD. CDR3 length: 14 amino acids. The CDR3 sequence is CAIRETGDRGGYTF. CDR3 DNA, as far as it was read: TGTGCCATCAGGGAGACAGGAGACAGGGGAGGC.

The sample holds many counts of this clone. The read falls 3 residues short of the CDR3 end, and the missing part is taken from the germline J gene. The chain links TRBV27 to TRBJ2-7; 9 bases map to TRBD2. The germline V gene has CDR1 MNHEY and CDR2 SMNVEV (reference sequence). This CDR3 contains 13 residues. Unmatched junction bases numbered 2, after V lost 5 bases and J lost 3 bases. Here the CDR3 reads CASSLRGGYEQYF. The sequenced CDR3 bases are TGTGCCAGCAGTCTGCGGGGGGGCTACGAG.

This clone was seen at least ten times. The read is 3 residues too short to cover the CDR3 end, so that end is filled in from the germline J gene. The chain carries TRBV5-4 and TRBJ1-1, with D perhaps matching TRBD1 (5 bases). V was shortened by 5 bases and J by 2 bases, with 10 bases between the two germline ends. The CDR3 spans 13 residues. The germline V gene has CDR1 SGHNT and CDR2 YYREEE (reference sequence). CDR3 in amino acids: CASRPTGNTEAFF. The CDR3 bases that were read are TGTGCCAGCAGGCCTACAGGTAACACTGAA.

This clone was seen ten or more times. The missing CDR3 end, 3 residues past where the read stops, is filled in from the germline J gene. This sequence joins TRBV10-3 and TRBJ2-3; the match to TRBD2 covers 8 bases. Germline V gene sequence: CDR1 ENHRY, CDR2 SYGVKD. CDR3 length: 16 residues. With 8 bases clipped from V and 1 base from J, the junction kept 11 bases outside the gene matches. The CDR3 bases that were read are TGTGCCATCGGCTACTCGGATAGCGGGGGCACAGATACG. Translating gives CAIGYSDSGGTDT. In full, the CDR3 is CAIGYSDSGGTDTQYF.

This clone was observed at least ten times. Read data end 3 residues before the CDR3 end; the end is taken from the germline J gene. The V and J genes are TRBV10-3 and TRBJ1-1, with 7 bases that match TRBD1. The CDR3 is 18 amino acids. Germline values: CDR1 ENHRY, CDR2 SYGVKD. V trimming: 6 bases; J trimming: 0 bases; junction bases outside the gene matches: 16. This CDR3 reads CAIRDPDTGEGVNTEAFF. The CDR3 bases that were read are TGTGCCATCAGGGACCCTGACACAGGGGAGGGAGTGAACACTGAA.

This clone was observed many times. The read stops 3 residues short of the end of the CDR3; the missing end is completed from the germline J gene. V is TRBV19 and J is TRBJ2-1; weak D call: TRBD2 (6 bases). The germline V gene encodes CDR1 LNHDA and CDR2 SQIVND (reference sequence). V lost 3 bases to trimming and J lost 4 bases, with 16 bases between them. This CDR3 contains 16 residues. CDR3 loop: CASSIYGLATYNEQFF. The DNA read from the CDR3 is TGTGCCAGTAGTATTTATGGCCTAGCGACATACAATGAG.

This clone was picked up many times. The missing CDR3 end, 3 residues past where the read stops, is filled in from the germline J gene. The J gene is TRBJ2-1, the V gene TRBV6-4, with 9 nucleotides matching TRBD2. Unmatched junction bases numbered 9, after V lost 5 bases and J lost 7 bases. CDR3 length: 15 residues. Germline V CDR1 and CDR2: MRHNA, SNTAGT. The CDR3 loop reads CASSILAGVGNEQFF. CDR3 DNA (partial): TGTGCCAGCAGTATATTAGCGGGAGTGGGTAATGAG.

This clone has at least ten counts. The read comes to an end 3 residues before the CDR3 does, leaving the germline J gene to fill in the end. The chain employs TRBV7-9 and TRBJ2-7; 9 bases agree with TRBD1. Germline V gene lookup returns CDR1 SEHNR and CDR2 FQNEAQ (reference sequence). J lost 5 bases, V lost 5 bases, and 7 bases had no gene match. This CDR3 is 14 amino acids long. Here the CDR3 reads CASSPDRGEDEQYF. The CDR3 bases that were read are TGTGCCAGCAGCCCCGACAGGGGGGAAGACGAG. Full variable domain (outside the CDR3, taken from reference TRBV7-9 and TRBJ2-7): DTGVSQNPRHKITKRGQNVTFRCDPISEHNRLYWYRQTLGQGPEFLTYFQNEAQLEKSRLLSDRFSAERPKGSFSTLEIQRTEQGDSAMYLCASSPDRGEDEQYFGPGTRLTVT.

This clone was counted many times. The CDR3 is cut off 3 residues early in the read; its end comes from the germline J gene. This chain joins TRBV2 and TRBJ2-7; TRBD1 agrees at 9 bases. The ends lost 8 bases at V and 0 bases at J; junction bases unmatched: 8. The CDR3 has 15 amino acids. Germline V CDR1 and CDR2: SNHLY, FYNNEI. CDR3 in amino acids: CASRQGVAGSYEQYF. The sequenced part of the CDR3 DNA is TGTGCCAGCCGACAGGGGGTCGCCGGCTCCTACGAG. The full variable domain, completed using reference TRBV2 and TRBJ2-7, is EPEVTQTPSHQVTQMGQEVILRCVPISNHLYFYWYRQILGQKVEFLVSFYNNEISEKSEIFDDQFSVERPDGSNFTLKIRSTKLEDSAMYFCASRQGVAGSYEQYFGPGTRLTVT.

Only a few counts were recorded for this clone. The CDR3 end lies 3 residues beyond the end of the read and is filled in from the germline J gene. The chain combines TRBV19 with TRBJ1-1; D is perhaps TRBD1 (6 bases). Trimming left V 3 bases short and J 0 bases short, with 8 bases between. Germline CDR1 is LNHDA and CDR2 is SQIVND (reference sequence). The CDR3 is made up of 14 amino acids. The CDR3 sequence: CASSIPGVNTEAFF. CDR3 DNA, as far as it was read: TGTGCCAGTAGTATCCCAGGGGTGAACACTGAA. Filled out from reference TRBV19 and TRBJ1-1, the complete variable domain reads DGGITQSPKYLFRKEGQNVTLSCEQNLNHDAMYWYRQDPGQGLRLIYYSQIVNDFQKGDIAEGYSVSREKKESFPLTVTSAQKNPTAFYLCASSIPGVNTEAFFGQGTRLTVV.

There are many counts of this clone. Read coverage stops 3 residues before the CDR3 terminus; the germline J gene supplies the remainder. This chain connects TRBV12-3 or TRBV12-4 to TRBJ2-7; D unresolved. CDR3 size: 14 residues. V was trimmed by 0 bases and J by 4 bases, leaving 10 bases between them. The CDR3 DNA, read in part, is TGTGCCAGCAGTTTAGCGGGTTCAGCGTACGAG. Residues: CASSLAGSAYE. In full, the CDR3 is CASSLAGSAYEQYF.

This clone was counted many times. The DNA ends 3 residues before the CDR3 does, and the rest of the CDR3 is filled in from the germline J gene. The V call is TRBV3-1 (or the pseudogene TRBV3-2), the J call TRBJ2-1, with a tentative D call TRBD1 (6 bases). V lost 3 bases and J 0 bases, leaving 12 bases between the germline ends. Germline V gene data show CDR1 as LGHDT and CDR2 as YNNKEL (reference sequence). This CDR3 comprises 16 residues. Incomplete CDR3 DNA: TGTGCCAGCAGCCACTACAGGGCCCCCTCCTACAATGAG. Translation: CASSHYRAPSYNE. The full CDR3 is CASSHYRAPSYNEQFF.